This passage covers 7 T cell receptor beta chains from one sample sequenced in a study of beta chain features in type 1 diabetes. Every bit of the isolated RNA underwent reverse transcription, so sequencing read expressed TCRB transcripts. Some clones are missing from TCRdb's copy, which holds only in-frame ones; the method was immunoSEQ multiplex PCR. This sample has 860,000 or so clones, with about a sixth found just once. The material sequenced was naive CD4+ T cells from blood. Receptors originate from a woman in her late teens or twenties in good health.

V and J are TRBV18 and TRBJ2-3; TRBD2 matches at 7 bases. V was clipped by 1 base and J by 1 base; unmatched bases: 14. CDR3 size: 19 residues. Germline loops: CDR1 KGHSH, CDR2 LQKENI. The CDR3 loop reads CASSPRASGGPGGTDTQYF. CDR3 nucleotide sequence: TGTGCCAGCTCACCACGGGCTAGCGGCGGTCCCGGCGGCACAGATACGCAGTATTTT.

The sample holds a few counts of this clone. V usage is TRBV9 and J usage is TRBJ2-1, with D tentatively TRBD2 (5 bases). CDR3 size: 16 residues. Germline CDR1 is SGDLS and CDR2 is YYNGEE. V was clipped by 0 bases and J by 2 bases, with 12 bases between them. CDR3 sequence reads: CASSVDGVSAYNEQFF. CDR3 DNA sequence: TGTGCCAGCAGCGTAGACGGGGTATCGGCCTACAATGAGCAGTTCTTC.

This rearrangement joins TRBV19 to TRBJ2-1; D unclear. Germline V gene data show CDR1 as LNHDA and CDR2 as SQIVND (reference sequence). This CDR3 comprises 14 residues. V shed 4 bases and J shed 7 bases, with 14 bases lying between them. CDR3: CASSSPHGGNEQFF. The CDR3, as DNA: TGTGCCAGTAGTAGCCCCCATGGTGGGAATGAGCAGTTCTTC.

The chain carries TRBV20-1 and TRBJ2-7; D call uncertain. From germline, CDR1 is DFQATT and CDR2 SNEGSKA (reference sequence). This CDR3 has 11 amino acids. Trimming stripped 3 bases from V and 3 bases from J, with 6 bases between. The CDR3 loop reads CSARLRYEQYF. The CDR3 DNA is TGCAGTGCTAGGTTGCGCTACGAGCAGTACTTC.

There are a few counts of this clone. The chain has TRBV7-9 and TRBJ2-7; a possible D gene is TRBD1 (5 bases). V was trimmed by 7 bases and J by 1 base, leaving 11 bases between them. The germline V gene has CDR1 SEHNR and CDR2 FQNEAQ (reference sequence). The CDR3 covers 13 residues. The CDR3 bases are TGTGCCAGCACCCCCGCAGGGTCCTACGAGCAGTACTTC. It codes for CASTPAGSYEQYF.

The rearrangement links TRBV5-6 to TRBJ1-1, with a tentative D call TRBD1 (6 bases). The germline V gene encodes CDR1 SGHDT and CDR2 YYEEEE. Deletions cut 0 bases from V and 8 bases from J, with 14 bases between. The CDR3 has 14 residues. The CDR3 coding sequence is TGTGCCAGCAGCTTGGCCGAATGGGGGGCCGAAGCTTTCTTT. It translates to CASSLAEWGAEAFF.

This clone was counted between two and nine times. The CDR3 bases are TGTGCCAGCAGGGGACTAGCGGATGAGCAGTTCTTC. Translating gives CASRGLADEQFF. The V gene is TRBV6-5, the J gene TRBJ2-1; 11 nucleotides align to TRBD2. J was trimmed by 8 bases and V by 6 bases; bases with no gene match: 0. Germline V CDR1 and CDR2: MNHEY, SVGAGI. The CDR3 loop spans 12 amino acids.